These 23 T cell receptor beta chains share one sample of origin, sequenced in a study of Ad26.COV2.S vaccination and SARS-CoV-2 variants. Sequenced by immunoSEQ multiplex PCR; TCRdb stores in-frame clones only, minus some. Of a few hundred thousand clones in the sample, roughly nine tenths were seen once. Treatment specified: roughly 18 received Ad26.COV2.S at low or high dose, single or two shots; about 5 received placebo; per-sample allocation not given. Material that was analyzed had been drawn on day 63 after the first vaccine or placebo injection. The sample here was peripheral blood, taken in a trial of Ad26.COV2.S vaccine versus placebo. The receptor source for this set is a person aged 18-65 years who received the Ad26.COV2.S COVID-19 vaccine or a placebo.

The gene calls are TRBV15 and TRBJ2-1, with D unclear. CDR1 and CDR2 (germline): LNHNV, YYDKDF (reference sequence). V lost 0 bases and J 0 bases, leaving 9 bases between the germline ends. This CDR3 is built from 16 residues. The CDR3 coding sequence is TGTGCCACCAGCAGAGAGGGGATTGGCTCCTACAATGAGCAGTTCTTC. Its translation: CATSREGIGSYNEQFF.

The genes are TRBV9 and TRBJ2-3, with TRBD1 matching 11 bases. The CDR3 length is 15 residues. V dropped 2 bases and J dropped 8; count of bases not matched to a gene: 7. Germline-derived CDR1 and CDR2 are SGDLS and YYNGEE. The CDR3 DNA is TGTGCCAGCAGCGTTAGAGAGGGACAGGGGGTTACGCAGTATTTT. Protein product: CASSVREGQGVTQYF.

The CDR3 sequence: CASSPYLGLAGGHDEQFF. The CDR3 DNA follows: TGTGCCAGCAGCCCATACCTTGGACTAGCGGGAGGGCACGATGAGCAGTTCTTC. This chain joins TRBV9 and TRBJ2-1, with TRBD2 identical over 15 bases. From germline, CDR1 is SGDLS and CDR2 YYNGEE. The CDR3 has 18 residues. V lost 4 bases to trimming and J lost 8 bases; unmatched junction nucleotides: 13.

This chain connects TRBV13 to TRBJ2-2; D not certain. The germline V and J ends were trimmed by 5 bases and 7 bases, with 11 bases remaining between them. This CDR3 is built from 13 residues. Germline-derived CDR1 and CDR2 are PRHDT and FYEKMQ (reference sequence). In DNA, the CDR3 is TGTGCCAGCAGCCCATTTAGAGGCGGGGAGCTGTTTTTT. This encodes CASSPFRGGELFF.

This clone was detected a few times. The chain links TRBV7-9 to TRBJ1-3; D gene unclear. V lost 3 bases and J 7 bases, leaving 10 bases between the germline ends. CDR3 length: 13 amino acids. Looked up from germline, CDR1 is SEHNR and CDR2 is FQNEAQ (reference sequence). CDR3 DNA sequence: TGTGCCAGCAGCTTTGGCTGGCCGAACACCATATATTTT. This sequence encodes CASSFGWPNTIYF.

The chain couples TRBV5-5 to TRBJ1-1; D ambiguous. V was cut by 9 bases and J by 0 bases, with 12 bases left in between. In germline, CDR1 is SGHKS, CDR2 YYEKEE (reference sequence). This CDR3 contains 13 residues. The CDR3 loop reads CATRATVNTEAFF. In DNA form, the CDR3 reads TGTGCCACCCGGGCCACGGTGAACACTGAAGCTTTCTTT. Drawing the rest from reference TRBV5-5 and TRBJ1-1, the complete variable domain is DAGVTQSPTHLIKTRGQQVTLRCSPISGHKSVSWYQQVLGQGPQFIFQYYEKEERGRGNFPDRFSARQFPNYSSELNVNALLLGDSALYLCATRATVNTEAFFGQGTRLTVV.

This rearrangement joins TRBV6-2 or TRBV6-3 to TRBJ2-7; 7 nucleotides agree with TRBD1. V was pared by 4 bases and J by 5 bases, with 5 bases of the junction left unmatched. The CDR3 spans 13 residues. CDR1 and CDR2 (germline): MNHEY, SVGEGT. Here the CDR3 reads CASSSSTGDEQYV. CDR3 in DNA: TGTGCCAGCAGTTCCAGTACAGGGGACGAGCAGTACGTC.

J is TRBJ1-1 and V is TRBV7-2; TRBD1 might be the D (6 bases). V lost 1 base to trimming and J lost 1 base, with 16 bases between them. Germline V CDR1 and CDR2: SGHTA, FQGNSA. The CDR3 sequence is 17 residues long. CDR3 region: CASSLEGTNRQNTEAFF. CDR3 DNA: TGTGCCAGCAGCTTAGAAGGGACAAACCGCCAGAACACTGAAGCTTTCTTT.

The chain links TRBV12-3 or TRBV12-4 to TRBJ1-1, with D uncertain. The CDR3 is made up of 12 amino acids. Trimming took off 4 bases at V and 4 bases at J, with 7 bases between the two ends. DNA of the CDR3: TGTGCCAGCAGTTCAGGTAGCACTGAAGCTTTCTTT. This encodes CASSSGSTEAFF.

This clone has more than one count but fewer than ten. V gene TRBV27 combines with J gene TRBJ1-2, with 8 positions matching TRBD1. The CDR3 is 16 amino acids. J lost 6 bases, V lost 3 bases, and 12 bases had no gene match. Germline lookup yields CDR1 MNHEY and CDR2 SMNVEV (reference sequence). In DNA, the CDR3 is TGTGCCAGCAGTTTTGTTCCCCAGGACAGGGTACATGGCTACACCTTC. It is translated as CASSFVPQDRVHGYTF.

This rearrangement joins TRBV27 to TRBJ1-1, with 10 bases matching TRBD1. V lost 7 bases to trimming and J lost 0 bases; unmatched junction nucleotides: 20. CDR1 MNHEY and CDR2 SMNVEV come from the germline V gene (reference sequence). The CDR3 has 20 residues. The CDR3: CASTNGPGQGIGGLNTEAFF. DNA for the CDR3: TGTGCCAGCACCAACGGCCCGGGACAGGGGATAGGGGGGCTGAACACTGAAGCTTTCTTT.

Turning to this clone: The sample has other DNA sequences that encode this CDR3 too. V and J are TRBV7-3 and TRBJ2-3; TRBD2 agrees at 14 bases. CDR1 is SGHTA, CDR2 FQGTGA, per germline. The length of the CDR3 is 17 residues. V was clipped by 5 bases and J by 6 bases; unmatched bases: 10. CDR3 nucleotides: TGTGCCAGCAGCCCCGGGACTAGCGGGAGAAGGAAGGATACGCAGTATTTT. Translation: CASSPGTSGRRKDTQYF.

The rearrangement uses TRBV3-1 (or the pseudogene TRBV3-2) and TRBJ1-1; D is unresolved. This CDR3 comprises 15 residues. Trimming took 1 base from V and 4 from J, leaving 13 bases between them. CDR1 and CDR2 from the germline V gene are LGHDT and YNNKEL (reference sequence). The CDR3 protein is CASSQGSGDRTEAFF. The CDR3 DNA follows: TGTGCCAGCAGCCAAGGTTCAGGTGATCGCACTGAAGCTTTCTTT.

This chain joins TRBV6-6 and TRBJ2-2, with 7 nucleotides matching TRBD1. Germline V gene data show CDR1 as MNHNY and CDR2 as SVGAGI (reference sequence). Losses at the gene ends were 5 bases for V and 4 bases for J; bases not matched to a gene: 10. The CDR3 runs 16 residues. The CDR3 nucleotides are TGTGCCAGCAGTCCCAAGGGGGCCCTGGGCACCGGGGAGCTGTTTTTT. Amino acids: CASSPKGALGTGELFF.

The V call is TRBV7-9, the J call TRBJ2-7; TRBD2 matches at 7 bases. Germline V gene lookup returns CDR1 SEHNR and CDR2 FQNEAQ (reference sequence). CDR3 size: 13 residues. Trimming took 1 base from V and 5 from J; bases not matched to a gene: 2. CDR3 in DNA: TGTGCCAGCAGCTTAGGTGCGGGGGACGAGCAGTACTTC. It is translated as CASSLGAGDEQYF.

As concerns this clone: One end of the junction fails to match germline, which may point to a read error. The chain has TRBV14 and TRBJ1-1, with a tentative D call TRBD1 (6 bases). The CDR3 loop spans 14 amino acids. In germline, CDR1 is SGHDN, CDR2 FVKESK. This CDR3 is CASSQVGGGTEAFF. The CDR3 bases are TGTGCCAGCAGCCAAGTGGGGGGCGGCACTGAGGCTTTCTTT.

The rearrangement joins TRBV7-2 to TRBJ2-1, with 12 bases lining up with TRBD2. The V gene's germline CDR1 is SGHTA and CDR2 FQGNSA. CDR3 size: 18 residues. V was pared by 4 bases and J by 9 bases, with 16 bases of the junction left unmatched. Here the CDR3 reads CASSWPIKTSGSFGEQFF. The CDR3, as DNA: TGTGCCAGCAGCTGGCCGATAAAGACTAGCGGGAGTTTTGGTGAGCAGTTCTTC.

The gene calls are TRBV6-6 and TRBJ1-6; the D gene is possibly TRBD1 (5 bases). Germline V gene lookup returns CDR1 MNHNY and CDR2 SVGAGI (reference sequence). The CDR3 contains 13 residues. Trimming shortened V by 8 bases and J by 8 bases, and 13 bases separated the two germline ends. The CDR3 here is CASGAGLHSPLHF. Here the CDR3 DNA reads TGTGCCAGCGGGGCAGGGTTGCATTCACCCCTCCACTTT.

The chain carries TRBV6-2 or TRBV6-3 and TRBJ2-5; 8 bases are a match to TRBD1. CDR1 MNHEY and CDR2 SVGEGT come from the germline V gene. J lost 2 bases, V lost 0 bases, and 8 bases had no gene match. The CDR3 is made up of 17 amino acids. The CDR3 loop reads CASSYSRGRGRQETQYF. The CDR3 DNA reads as TGTGCCAGCAGTTACTCGAGGGGCAGGGGGCGGCAAGAGACCCAGTACTTC.

V and J are TRBV18 and TRBJ2-5; D is ambiguous. CDR1 KGHSH and CDR2 LQKENI come from the germline V gene. The CDR3 is 13 residues long. The V and J ends lost 2 bases and 4 bases respectively, with 8 bases between them. The chain's CDR3 is CASSPSVAETQYF. The CDR3 coding sequence is TGTGCCAGCTCACCATCAGTGGCAGAGACCCAGTACTTC. The full variable domain, its missing parts supplied by reference TRBV18 and TRBJ2-5, is NAGVMQNPRHLVRRRGQEARLRCSPMKGHSHVYWYRQLPEEGLKFMVYLQKENIIDESGMPKERFSAEFPKEGPSILRIQQVVRGDSAAYFCASSPSVAETQYFGPGTRLLVL.

In this sample, this clone turned up once. V gene TRBV11-2 combines with J gene TRBJ1-1; D remains unclear. V lost 2 bases and J lost 4, with 14 bases in between. CDR3 length equals 15 residues. Germline V gene data show CDR1 as SGHAT and CDR2 as FQNNGV. CDR3 nucleotides: TGTGCCAGCAGCTTAAATTCGGTCTGGGGCACTGAAGCTTTCTTT. Encoded protein: CASSLNSVWGTEAFF.

The rearrangement uses TRBV4-3 and TRBJ1-1; no firm D call. CDR1 and CDR2 from the germline V gene are LGHNA and YSLEER. Trimming took off 1 base at V and 6 bases at J, with 12 bases between the two ends. The CDR3 loop spans 14 amino acids. The CDR3 nucleotides read TGCGCCAGCAGCCAAGGGTTAAGCAACCCTGAAGCTTTCTTT. Translation: CASSQGLSNPEAFF.

J is TRBJ2-3 and V is TRBV11-2; no clear D gene. There are 15 residues in the CDR3. The V gene's germline CDR1 is SGHAT and CDR2 FQNNGV. The germline V and J ends were trimmed by 2 bases and 5 bases, with 14 bases remaining between them. In DNA, the CDR3 is TGTGCCAGCAGCTTATTGGCCCTAGTTGGAGATACGCAGTATTTT. Protein product: CASSLLALVGDTQYF.